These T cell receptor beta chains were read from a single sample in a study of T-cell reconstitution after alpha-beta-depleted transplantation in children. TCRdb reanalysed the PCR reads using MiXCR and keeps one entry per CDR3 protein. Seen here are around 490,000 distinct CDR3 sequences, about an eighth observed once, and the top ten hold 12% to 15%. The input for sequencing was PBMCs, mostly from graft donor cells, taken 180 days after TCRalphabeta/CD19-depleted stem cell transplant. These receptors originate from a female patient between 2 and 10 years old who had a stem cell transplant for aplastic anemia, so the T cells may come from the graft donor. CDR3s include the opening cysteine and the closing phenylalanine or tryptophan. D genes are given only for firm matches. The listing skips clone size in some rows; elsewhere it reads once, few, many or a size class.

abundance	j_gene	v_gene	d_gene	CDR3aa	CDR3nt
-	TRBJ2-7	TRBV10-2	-	CASRPGSSYEQYF	TGCGCCAGCCGGCCGGGATCCTCCTACGAGCAGTACTTC
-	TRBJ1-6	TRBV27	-	CASTDRGAIVSPLHF	TGTGCCAGCACCGATAGGGGGGCAATCGTCTCACCCCTCCACTTT
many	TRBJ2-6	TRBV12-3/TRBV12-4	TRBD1	CASSPSGQVPGVLTF	TGTGCCAGCAGTCCTTCCGGACAGGTCCCCGGGGTCCTGACTTTC
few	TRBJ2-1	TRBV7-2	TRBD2	CASSYPSGRAYEQFF	TGTGCCAGCAGTTATCCTAGCGGGAGGGCCTACGAGCAGTTCTTC
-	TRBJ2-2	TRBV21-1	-	CASSDHWTSGNTGELFF	TGTGCCAGCAGCGACCACTGGACTAGCGGAAACACCGGGGAGCTGTTTTTT
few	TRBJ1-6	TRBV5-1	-	CASSTANGGRTYNSPLHF	TGCGCCAGCAGCACCGCGAACGGGGGGAGGACCTATAATTCACCCCTCCACTTT
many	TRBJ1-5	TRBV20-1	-	CSADPGGNQPQHF	TGCAGTGCTGATCCGGGAGGCAATCAGCCCCAGCATTTT
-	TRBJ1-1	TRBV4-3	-	CASSQDRTAGVRAFF	TGCGCCAGCAGCCAAGATCGGACAGCCGGCGTTAGGGCTTTCTTT
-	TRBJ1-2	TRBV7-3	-	CAIPGGNYGYTF	TGTGCCATCCCCGGCGGTAACTATGGCTACACCTTC
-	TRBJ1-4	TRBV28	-	CASIRGGDEKLFF	TGTGCCAGTATCCGGGGGGGAGATGAAAAACTGTTTTTT
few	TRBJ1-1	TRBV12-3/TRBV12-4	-	CASSLGGHMNTEAFF	TGTGCCAGCAGTTTAGGGGGACATATGAACACTGAAGCTTTCTTT
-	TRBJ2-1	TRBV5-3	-	CARRREQGGNEQFF	TGTGCCAGAAGGCGGGAACAGGGTGGCAATGAGCAGTTCTTC
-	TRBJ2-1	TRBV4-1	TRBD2	CASSQGWREPNEQFF	TGCGCCAGCAGCCAAGGATGGCGGGAGCCCAATGAGCAGTTCTTC
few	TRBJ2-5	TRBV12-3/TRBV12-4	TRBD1	CASSSTGGAETQYF	TGTGCCAGCAGTTCGACAGGGGGCGCGGAGACCCAGTACTTC
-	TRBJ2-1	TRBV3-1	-	CASSPSPAPNILNEQFF	TGTGCCAGCAGCCCGTCCCCGGCTCCCAATATCCTCAATGAGCAGTTCTTC
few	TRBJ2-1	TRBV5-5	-	CASSLAVFEQFF	TGTGCCAGCAGCTTAGCGGTTTTTGAGCAGTTCTTC
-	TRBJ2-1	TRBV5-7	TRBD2	CASSSLAFVDNEQFF	TGTGCCAGCAGCTCACTAGCGTTCGTCGACAATGAGCAGTTCTTC
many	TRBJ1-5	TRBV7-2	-	CASSLKYSNQPQHF	TGTGCCAGCAGCTTAAAGTATAGCAATCAGCCCCAGCATTTT
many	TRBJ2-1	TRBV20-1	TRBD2	CSAYRDYATEGDEQFF	TGCAGTGCTTACCGGGACTACGCTACCGAGGGCGATGAGCAGTTCTTC
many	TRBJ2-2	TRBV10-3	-	CAITGALPGELFF	TGTGCCATCACCGGGGCGCTCCCCGGGGAGCTGTTTTTT
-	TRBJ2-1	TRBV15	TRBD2	CATSRDRVTSGRSAYNEQFF	TGTGCCACCAGCAGAGATCGAGTGACTAGCGGGAGAAGTGCCTACAATGAGCAGTTCTTC
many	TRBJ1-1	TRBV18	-	CASSRITGIENTEAFF	TGTGCCAGCTCACGGATCACAGGGATCGAAAACACTGAAGCTTTCTTT
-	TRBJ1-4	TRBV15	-	CATSRENEKLFF	TGTGCCACCAGCAGGGAGAATGAAAAACTGTTTTTT
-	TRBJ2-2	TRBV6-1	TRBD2	CASLIAGPLANTGELFF	TGTGCCAGCTTAATAGCGGGACCACTCGCGAACACCGGGGAGCTGTTTTTT
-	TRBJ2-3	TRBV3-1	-	CASSQDWGGSTDTQYF	TGTGCCAGCAGCCAAGATTGGGGCGGAAGCACAGATACGCAGTATTTT
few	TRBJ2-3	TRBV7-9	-	CASRNRRRDTDTQYF	TGTGCCAGCAGGAACAGGAGGAGGGACACAGATACGCAGTATTTT
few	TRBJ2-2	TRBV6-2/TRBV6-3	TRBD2	CASSSGLAGGRYTGELFF	TGTGCCAGCAGCTCGGGACTAGCGGGAGGAAGGTACACCGGGGAGCTGTTTTTT
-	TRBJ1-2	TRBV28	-	CASSSGHRRGYTF	TGTGCCAGCAGTTCGGGACACAGGCGAGGCTACACCTTC
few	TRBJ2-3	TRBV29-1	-	CSVGLPGPDTQYF	TGCAGCGTTGGCCTCCCAGGGCCAGATACGCAGTATTTT
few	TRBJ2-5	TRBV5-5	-	CASSLVSSPTGTQYF	TGTGCCAGCAGCTTGGTGTCTAGCCCCACGGGGACCCAGTACTTC
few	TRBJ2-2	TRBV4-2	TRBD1	CASSQEPDRAAGELFF	TGTGCCAGCAGCCAAGAACCGGACAGGGCGGCCGGGGAGCTGTTTTTT
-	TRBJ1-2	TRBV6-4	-	CASSDPPAGGYTF	TGTGCCAGCAGTGACCCTCCGGCGGGAGGCTACACCTTC
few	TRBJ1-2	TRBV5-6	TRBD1	CASSSLTGNYGYTF	TGTGCCAGCAGCTCCCTGACAGGGAACTATGGCTACACCTTC
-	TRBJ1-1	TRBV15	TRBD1	CATSGGQGKCLCTEAFF	TGTGCCACCAGCGGCGGACAGGGGAAATGTTTGTGCACTGAAGCTTTCTTT
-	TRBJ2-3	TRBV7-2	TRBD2	CASSFFGGRASHTQYF	TGTGCCAGCAGCTTTTTCGGCGGGAGGGCCTCTCATACGCAGTATTTT
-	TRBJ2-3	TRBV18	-	CASSPPVEQVQDTQYF	TGTGCCAGCTCACCACCCGTCGAGCAGGTTCAAGATACGCAGTATTTT
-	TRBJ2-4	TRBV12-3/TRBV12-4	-	CASSFSRRRYIQYF	TGTGCCAGCAGTTTTTCAAGGCGCAGATACATTCAGTACTTC
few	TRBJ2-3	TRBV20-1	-	CSARGTRGPDTQYF	TGCAGTGCTAGGGGGACTAGGGGGCCAGATACGCAGTATTTT
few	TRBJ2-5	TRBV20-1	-	CSARDLVAAQETQYF	TGCAGTGCTAGAGATCTGGTAGCGGCTCAAGAGACCCAGTACTTC